Following are 27 T cell receptor beta chains from one sample sequenced in a study of T cell repertoires in cytomegalovirus infection. TCRdb reprocessed the reads via MiXCR and lists one record per CDR3 protein. The data show roughly 500,000 distinct CDR3 sequences, around 11% seen once. Sequenced input: PBMCs. The source of these receptors is a human donor in good health (CMV status not recorded). Some clones in this sample may be carry-over from other donors' samples.

This clonotype was detected many times. The chain combines TRBV6-6 with TRBJ2-7, with 8 bases identical to TRBD1. The length of the CDR3 is 14 residues. J lost 5 bases, V lost 0 bases, and 3 bases had no gene match. In germline, CDR1 is MNHNY, CDR2 SVGAGI (reference sequence). The CDR3 is CASSYSRTGNEQYF. In DNA form, the CDR3 reads TGTGCCAGCAGTTACTCCCGGACAGGGAACGAGCAGTACTTC.

This clonotype was recorded at least ten times. This sequence joins TRBV28 and TRBJ2-3; D may be TRBD2 (6 bases). Deletions cut 7 bases from V and 5 bases from J, with 13 bases between. The CDR3 is 13 amino acids. Germline CDR1 and CDR2: MDHEN and SYDVKM. This CDR3 is CASTLGGIDTQYF. The CDR3 DNA reads TGTGCCAGCACCCTTGGGGGGATAGATACGCAGTATTTT.

This clonotype showed up just a few times. The chain has TRBV18 and TRBJ2-5, with D maybe TRBD2 (5 bases). The V gene's germline CDR1 is KGHSH and CDR2 LQKENI. The V gene lost 2 bases and the J gene lost 6 bases, with 16 bases spanning the gap. This CDR3 is 15 amino acids long. The CDR3, as DNA: TGTGCCAGCTCACCAGAGAGCGGTATGCGAAAGACCCAGTACTTC. It specifies CASSPESGMRKTQYF.

This clonotype occurred many times. The CDR3 sequence is CASSYTGGGNTIYF. The CDR3 DNA reads TGTGCCAGCAGCTATACAGGGGGGGGAAACACCATATATTTT. The J gene is TRBJ1-3, the V gene TRBV27; 8 bases fit TRBD1. The germline V gene encodes CDR1 MNHEY and CDR2 SMNVEV (reference sequence). J was trimmed by 4 bases and V by 6 bases; bases with no gene match: 5. This CDR3 spans 14 amino acids.

Here the CDR3 reads CSAGGIGMPETQYF. The CDR3 nucleotides read TGCAGCGCCGGGGGGATCGGTATGCCAGAGACCCAGTACTTC. This sequence joins TRBV29-1 and TRBJ2-5; TRBD2 agrees at 7 bases. V lost 7 bases, J lost 4 bases, and 12 bases stayed unmatched. This CDR3 has 14 residues. Germline V gives CDR1 SQVTM, CDR2 ANQGSEA.

This clonotype was seen ten or more times. The V and J genes are TRBV6-1 and TRBJ1-5; 8 nucleotides match TRBD1. The ends lost 6 bases at V and 2 bases at J; junction bases unmatched: 9. The CDR3 length is 16 residues. Germline V gives CDR1 MNHNS, CDR2 SASEGT. The CDR3 reads CASRNLPGQGNQPQHF. DNA for the CDR3: TGTGCCAGCAGGAACCTGCCGGGACAGGGCAATCAGCCCCAGCATTTT.

The chain is built from TRBV19 and TRBJ2-5, with 13 bases identical to TRBD2. Germline V CDR1 and CDR2: LNHDA, SQIVND (reference sequence). The V segment lost 6 bases and the J segment 0 bases; nucleotides outside the gene matches: 10. This CDR3 is 18 amino acids long. The CDR3 bases are TGTGCCAGTAGCCTTTCCGGGACTAGCGGGACGTACCAAGAGACCCAGTACTTC. Protein sequence: CASSLSGTSGTYQETQYF. Based on the CDR3 plus reference TRBV19 and TRBJ2-5, the full variable domain is DGGITQSPKYLFRKEGQNVTLSCEQNLNHDAMYWYRQDPGQGLRLIYYSQIVNDFQKGDIAEGYSVSREKKESFPLTVTSAQKNPTAFYLCASSLSGTSGTYQETQYFGPGTRLLVL.

Ten or more counts support this clonotype. The genes are TRBV28 and TRBJ2-3, with 15 bases that match TRBD2. V gave up 4 bases and J gave up 4 bases; unmatched junction bases: 9. Germline V gene data show CDR1 as MDHEN and CDR2 as SYDVKM. The CDR3 consists of 18 residues. The CDR3 loop is CASSYLGLAGGGSDTQYF. The CDR3 nucleotides read TGTGCCAGCAGTTACTTGGGACTAGCGGGAGGTGGATCAGATACGCAGTATTTT.

The sample holds many counts of this clonotype. This sequence joins TRBV27 and TRBJ1-3, with TRBD1 identical over 9 bases. Trimming took 6 bases from V and 7 from J; bases not matched to a gene: 7. CDR1 MNHEY and CDR2 SMNVEV come from the germline V gene (reference sequence). The CDR3 sequence is 14 residues long. The CDR3 coding sequence is TGTGCCAGCAGCTCGGGACAGGGAGGGAACACCATATATTTT. Protein sequence: CASSSGQGGNTIYF.

The gene calls are TRBV5-5 and TRBJ1-6, with D unresolved. Germline CDR1 reads SGHKS; CDR2 reads YYEKEE (reference sequence). Trimming shortened V by 0 bases and J by 4 bases, and 8 bases separated the two germline ends. CDR3 length: 15 residues. CDR3 sequence: CASSLDTFYNSPLHF. For the CDR3, the DNA is TGTGCCAGCAGCTTGGACACCTTTTATAATTCACCCCTCCACTTT.

This clonotype was counted ten times or more. The chain employs TRBV28 and TRBJ2-1; D uncertain. V was trimmed by 4 bases and J by 6 bases, leaving 10 bases between them. This CDR3 comprises 13 residues. Germline V gene sequence: CDR1 MDHEN, CDR2 SYDVKM. The CDR3 nucleotides are TGTGCCAGCAGTTCCTCCCCCAGCAATGAGCAGTTCTTC. As protein: CASSSSPSNEQFF.

This clonotype was observed a handful of times. V gene TRBV27 combines with J gene TRBJ1-2, with TRBD1 identical over 9 bases. The CDR3 loop spans 13 amino acids. The ends lost 5 bases at V and 6 bases at J; junction bases unmatched: 4. Germline loops: CDR1 MNHEY, CDR2 SMNVEV (reference sequence). CDR3 DNA sequence: TGTGCCAGCAGTGATACAGGGGGCGATGGCTACACCTTC. Translating gives CASSDTGGDGYTF.

The chain has TRBV19 and TRBJ1-5; perhaps TRBD1 as D (6 bases). Germline CDR1 and CDR2: LNHDA and SQIVND (reference sequence). This CDR3 is built from 13 residues. Between the trimmed V and J ends, which lost 3 bases and 6 bases, there was a span of 9 bases. CDR3: CASSIGGRQPQHF. The CDR3 DNA reads as TGTGCCAGTAGTATTGGGGGCCGTCAGCCCCAGCATTTT.

This clonotype has just a few counts. The V gene is TRBV27, the J gene TRBJ2-7; 7 positions agree with TRBD2. J gave up 7 bases and V 6 bases, and 3 bases lay outside the gene matches. This CDR3 has 11 residues. Looked up from germline, CDR1 is MNHEY and CDR2 is SMNVEV (reference sequence). CDR3 nucleotide sequence: TGTGCCAGCAGATCAGCGGGAGAGCAGTACTTC. It is translated as CASRSAGEQYF.

This clonotype has at least ten counts. The chain links TRBV6-6 to TRBJ1-2, with D unclear. CDR3 length: 14 amino acids. Trimming took off 4 bases at V and 0 bases at J, with 9 bases between the two ends. Germline CDR1 MNHNY, CDR2 SVGAGI (reference sequence). CDR3 protein: CASSSPDSNYGYTF. In DNA, the CDR3 is TGTGCCAGCAGTTCCCCGGATTCTAACTATGGCTACACCTTC.

The chain links TRBV28 to TRBJ1-4; 9 nucleotides match TRBD1. CDR3 length: 16 amino acids. The germline V gene encodes CDR1 MDHEN and CDR2 SYDVKM. The V gene end was trimmed by 6 bases and the J gene end by 3 bases; junction bases not matched to a gene: 8. The CDR3 region is CASSSPGQGANEKLFF. CDR3 in DNA: TGTGCCAGCAGCTCTCCGGGACAGGGTGCTAATGAAAAACTGTTTTTT.

Many counts were recorded for this clonotype. V is TRBV7-8 and J is TRBJ2-1; 9 bases fit TRBD1. Germline CDR1 is SGHVS and CDR2 is FQNEAQ. V shed 5 bases and J 5 bases; nucleotides not matched to a gene: 10. The CDR3 consists of 16 residues. CDR3 loop: CASSMGSGTGHNEQFF. DNA of the CDR3: TGTGCCAGCAGCATGGGGTCCGGGACAGGGCACAATGAGCAGTTCTTC.

The V and J genes are TRBV13 and TRBJ2-7, with 9 bases that match TRBD2. The V and J ends lost 5 bases and 2 bases, in that order; junction bases with no gene match: 19. The CDR3 has 19 residues. CDR1 is PRHDT and CDR2 is FYEKMQ in the germline V gene (reference sequence). The DNA for the CDR3 is TGTGCCAGCAGCCCTCCCCCGGGACTAGCTAGCCAGGGCACCTACGAGCAGTACTTC. This translates into CASSPPPGLASQGTYEQYF.

This clonotype was seen repeatedly, ten times or more. J is TRBJ2-2 and V is TRBV7-9; D is undetermined. CDR1 is SEHNR, CDR2 FQNEAQ, per germline (reference sequence). The V end lost 5 bases, the J end lost 7 bases, and 11 bases lay between the germline ends. The CDR3 contains 13 residues. The CDR3 is CASSRKPNGELFF. CDR3 coding DNA: TGTGCCAGCAGCCGTAAACCTAACGGGGAGCTGTTTTTT.

Many counts were recorded for this clonotype. V gene TRBV7-2 combines with J gene TRBJ2-1, with 15 bases that match TRBD2. CDR3 length equals 17 residues. With 0 bases clipped from V and 9 bases from J, the junction kept 6 bases outside the gene matches. Germline CDR1 reads SGHTA; CDR2 reads FQGNSA. The CDR3 region is CASSLAPGLAGGGEQFF. In DNA form, the CDR3 reads TGTGCCAGCAGCTTAGCGCCGGGACTAGCGGGGGGCGGTGAGCAGTTCTTC.

This clonotype has ten or more counts. V is TRBV12-3 or TRBV12-4 and J is TRBJ1-3; D not resolved. Between the trimmed V and J ends, which lost 0 bases and 2 bases, there was a span of 5 bases. This CDR3 has 14 residues. This chain's CDR3 is CASSLATAGNTIYF. CDR3 nucleotides: TGTGCCAGCAGTTTAGCAACCGCTGGAAACACCATATATTTT.

The chain recombines TRBV20-1 with TRBJ2-7, with TRBD1 matching 9 bases. The CDR3 consists of 14 residues. Looked up from germline, CDR1 is DFQATT and CDR2 is SNEGSKA (reference sequence). The V gene end was trimmed by 6 bases and the J gene end by 2 bases; junction bases not matched to a gene: 8. The CDR3 spells CSATGTGNPYEQYF. For the CDR3, the DNA is TGCAGTGCAACCGGGACAGGGAATCCCTACGAGCAGTACTTC.

This clonotype was picked up many times. The V gene is TRBV28, the J gene TRBJ2-1, with 7 bases fitting TRBD2. This CDR3 is 15 amino acids long. J gave up 5 bases and V 7 bases, and 11 bases lay outside the gene matches. From germline, CDR1 is MDHEN and CDR2 SYDVKM. CDR3 sequence (DNA): TGTGCCAGCATCCTGAGGCGGGAGTTGGACAATGAGCAGTTCTTC. This sequence encodes CASILRRELDNEQFF.

The chain carries TRBV20-1 and TRBJ2-7; D is perhaps TRBD2 (5 bases). V was pared by 3 bases and J by 6 bases, with 15 bases between. The CDR3 is made up of 13 amino acids. Germline loops: CDR1 DFQATT, CDR2 SNEGSKA (reference sequence). CDR3 bases: TGCAGTGCTAGGACTATACGAGAGGGCGAGCAGTACTTC. Amino acid sequence: CSARTIREGEQYF.

The chain links TRBV5-1 to TRBJ1-1; D possibly corresponds to TRBD1 (6 bases). CDR3 length equals 14 residues. Germline V gives CDR1 SGHRS, CDR2 YFSETQ. The V and J ends lost 5 bases and 1 base respectively, with 12 bases between them. The CDR3 bases are TGCGCCAGCAGAAGACAGGAGACGAACACTGAAGCTTTCTTT. It is translated as CASRRQETNTEAFF.

A note on this clonotype: A much larger clone lies one base from this, so it may be a read error. The chain joins TRBV6-5 to TRBJ1-5; D remains ambiguous. Germline CDR1 and CDR2: MNHEY and SVGAGI. The CDR3 loop spans 12 amino acids. V shed 8 bases and J shed 13 bases, with 18 bases lying between them. The CDR3 sequence: CASFSPEHPQHF. DNA of the CDR3: TGTGCCAGCTTCAGCCCGGAACACCCTCAGCATTTT.

Ten or more counts support this clonotype. This rearrangement joins TRBV20-1 to TRBJ1-1; D remains ambiguous. The germline V gene encodes CDR1 DFQATT and CDR2 SNEGSKA (reference sequence). With 4 bases removed from V and 3 bases from J, the gap between germline ends came to 15 bases. There are 14 residues in the CDR3. The CDR3, as DNA: TGCAGTGCTATTAGCATTGCCTCGGACACTGAAGCTTTCTTT. It yields the protein CSAISIASDTEAFF.